The clone carrying this T cell receptor beta chain was recorded once. The antigen remains undetermined. Unique molecular identifiers had been added to the TCR beta cDNA libraries. TCRdb analysed the PCR reads with MiXCR anew, one entry per CDR3 protein. The sample carries approximately 460,000 distinct CDR3 sequences, roughly 45% recorded once. Germline V gene lookup returns CDR1 SQVTM and CDR2 ANQGSEA. The CDR3 sequence is 13 residues long. V was trimmed by 6 bases and J by 0 bases, leaving 12 bases between them. The data are from a study of post-analysis software for immune sequencing data. The study's findings and limits: A significant reduction in normalized Chao1 diversity was observed in multiple sclerosis patients versus controls. A handful of TRBV segments were significantly more frequent in patients than in controls. TRBV5-6, TRBV5-1 and TRBV20-1 were among these segments.

The chain combines TRBV29-1 with TRBJ2-7; D gene unclear. Sequencing used blood. This clonotype originated in a girl aged 5 to 17 with multiple sclerosis. The CDR3 nucleotides read TGCAGCGTCACCCTCGGTGCCTCCTACGAGCAGTACTTC. It is translated as CSVTLGASYEQYF.